These 16 T cell receptor beta chains share one sample of origin, sequenced in a study of cytomegalovirus exposure and HLA in healthy donors. The PCR used 60 Vbeta and 13 Jbeta primers. Produced via immunoSEQ multiplex PCR; TCRdb's table is partial and in-frame only. Of under 150,000 clones in the sample, more than 70% were seen once. Sequencing was carried out using PBMCs. The source of these receptors is a man aged 50 to 60 in good health and CMV-seronegative.

The chain uses TRBV6-5 and TRBJ2-7; D is possibly TRBD2 (6 bases). Trimming took off 6 bases at V and 2 bases at J, with 11 bases between the two ends. Germline CDR1 reads MNHEY; CDR2 reads SVGAGI. This CDR3 contains 13 residues. CDR3 residues: CASRDGGAYEQYF. The CDR3 region has the DNA TGTGCCAGCAGGGACGGAGGGGCCTACGAGCAGTACTTC.

The V gene is TRBV25-1, the J gene TRBJ1-1, with 8 bases that match TRBD1. Germline V lookup: CDR1 MGHDK, CDR2 SYGVNS. The J segment lost 7 bases and the V segment lost 5 bases, leaving 9 bases of the junction unmatched. This CDR3 region has 14 residues. The CDR3 spells CASSPRTGRNEAFF. Here the CDR3 DNA reads TGTGCCAGCAGTCCCCGGACAGGGCGAAATGAAGCTTTCTTT.

This clone appeared once. At one end the junction does not follow the germline gene, possibly because of a read error. The rearrangement links TRBV27 to TRBJ2-1; D not certain. The CDR3 totals 14 residues. From germline, CDR1 is MNHEY and CDR2 SMNVEV (reference sequence). The CDR3: CASSIVSSYNERFF. The CDR3 DNA sequence: TGTGCCAGCAGTATCGTGAGCTCCTACAATGAGCGGTTCTTC.

The chain recombines TRBV5-6 with TRBJ2-7; 10 bases fit TRBD1. The CDR3 is 15 residues long. Trimming at V came to 2 bases and at J to 6 bases, leaving 8 bases not matched to a gene. Germline V gene data show CDR1 as SGHDT and CDR2 as YYEEEE. The CDR3 region is CASSFLGTGVSEQYF. The CDR3 DNA follows: TGTGCCAGCAGCTTTTTGGGGACAGGGGTTTCCGAGCAGTACTTC.

The gene calls are TRBV5-1 and TRBJ2-5, with 13 bases lining up with TRBD2. V dropped 4 bases and J dropped 3; count of bases not matched to a gene: 6. CDR3 length equals 16 residues. The germline V gene has CDR1 SGHRS and CDR2 YFSETQ. The DNA for the CDR3 is TGCGCCAGCAGCCCCGGACTAGCGGGGGAGAAAGAGACCCAGTACTTC. This gives the protein CASSPGLAGEKETQYF.

The CDR3 sequence: CASSPVEGSTDTQYF. The CDR3 nucleotides read TGCGCCAGCAGCCCCGTGGAGGGAAGCACAGATACGCAGTATTTT. V is TRBV5-1 and J is TRBJ2-3, with D possibly matching TRBD2 (6 bases). This CDR3 spans 15 amino acids. Germline lookup yields CDR1 SGHRS and CDR2 YFSETQ. Trimming removed 4 bases at V and 0 bases at J, with 12 bases between.

The gene calls are TRBV21-1 and TRBJ1-2; TRBD1, the D gene given by the table, was not confirmed from the DNA. TRBV21-1 is labeled a pseudogene. The length of the CDR3 is 17 residues. The CDR3 region is CASSKWDRGATHYGYTF. The CDR3 DNA follows: TGTGCCAGCAGCAAATGGGACAGGGGGGCCACTCACTATGGCTACACCTTC.

The V gene is TRBV27, the J gene TRBJ2-3; TRBD1 matches at 9 bases. The CDR3 runs to 14 residues. V was clipped by 4 bases and J by 8 bases; unmatched bases: 7. The germline CDR1 and CDR2 sequences are MNHEY and SMNVEV (reference sequence). The CDR3 here is CASSSGTGQGTQYF. CDR3 bases: TGTGCCAGCAGTTCCGGGACAGGGCAGGGTACGCAGTATTTT.

J is TRBJ2-1 and V is TRBV4-1, with 16 bases matching TRBD2. The germline V gene encodes CDR1 MGHRA and CDR2 YSYEKL. The CDR3 covers 21 residues. V lost 2 bases and J lost 1; bases outside the gene matches: 11. This chain's CDR3 is CASSQPPSGTSGRVSYNEQFF. CDR3 nucleotide sequence: TGCGCCAGCAGCCAACCCCCCTCCGGGACTAGCGGGAGGGTGTCCTACAATGAGCAGTTCTTC.

The chain recombines TRBV5-1 with TRBJ2-1, with D tentatively TRBD2 (6 bases). Trimming shortened V by 0 bases and J by 6 bases, and 16 bases separated the two germline ends. The CDR3 spans 16 residues. Germline-derived CDR1 and CDR2 are SGHRS and YFSETQ. In DNA form, the CDR3 reads TGCGCCAGCAGCTTGGTCTCTAGCGCCCTCGGCAATGAGCAGTTCTTC. This translates into CASSLVSSALGNEQFF.

This clone came up once. The chain joins TRBV6-1 to TRBJ2-1; tentatively, D is TRBD2 (6 bases). Germline V gene data show CDR1 as MNHNS and CDR2 as SASEGT. V dropped 4 bases and J dropped 9 bases, with 19 bases sitting between them. There are 15 residues in the CDR3. CDR3 region: CASSGGGEGRSEQFF. Written as DNA, the CDR3 is TGTGCCAGCAGTGGGGGCGGGGAAGGGCGGAGTGAGCAGTTCTTC.

This chain joins TRBV5-6 and TRBJ2-1; 12 bases fit TRBD2. The CDR3 length is 18 residues. Trimming at V came to 0 bases and at J to 8 bases, leaving 12 bases not matched to a gene. Germline V CDR1 and CDR2: SGHDT, YYEEEE. The chain's CDR3 is CASSLAPRQTSGSDEQFF. CDR3 nucleotides: TGTGCCAGCAGCTTGGCCCCCAGACAGACTAGCGGGAGCGATGAGCAGTTCTTC.

The rearrangement joins TRBV2 to TRBJ1-2, with a possible D match to TRBD1 (6 bases). Germline values: CDR1 SNHLY, CDR2 FYNNEI. The CDR3 spans 15 residues. V was trimmed by 6 bases and J by 1 base, leaving 15 bases between them. CDR3 in DNA: TGTGCCAGCAGGTCAGGGGCGATAATTAACTATGGCTACACCTTC. Translating it yields CASRSGAIINYGYTF.

V and J are TRBV5-4 and TRBJ2-1; 14 nucleotides line up with TRBD2. CDR1 and CDR2 (germline): SGHNT, YYREEE (reference sequence). V trimming: 3 bases; J trimming: 13 bases; junction bases outside the gene matches: 9. This CDR3 is built from 15 residues. CDR3 nucleotide sequence: TGTGCCAGCAGCTCGGGACTAGCGGGGGCCGGGGGACAGTTCTTC. Residues: CASSSGLAGAGGQFF.

The chain combines TRBV6-1 with TRBJ1-4, with a weak D call TRBD1 (6 bases). This CDR3 contains 16 residues. V was shortened by 2 bases and J by 7 bases, with 17 bases between the two germline ends. CDR1 is MNHNS, CDR2 SASEGT, per germline. The CDR3 sequence is CASSETQQGRGEKLFF. The CDR3 DNA sequence: TGTGCCAGCAGTGAAACTCAACAGGGACGGGGTGAAAAACTGTTTTTT.

V gene TRBV5-6 combines with J gene TRBJ2-5; TRBD2 agrees at 11 bases. Germline assignment: CDR1 SGHDT and CDR2 YYEEEE. V lost 0 bases to trimming and J lost 14 bases; unmatched junction nucleotides: 3. This CDR3 spans 12 amino acids. The CDR3 reads CASSLGGTSGYF. The CDR3 DNA reads TGTGCCAGCAGCTTGGGAGGGACTAGCGGATACTTC.